These 21 T cell receptor beta chains were sequenced from one sample in a study of identifying expanded T cells in peripheral blood. Sequencing used immunoSEQ multiplex PCR; TCRdb keeps in-frame clones, though not all of them. Here the sample spans 70,000 to 100,000 clones, more than 70% being singletons. Input material: blood. The receptors shown here come from a person aged 18 to 70 in good health.

The chain carries TRBV7-8 and TRBJ1-2; D remains unclear. Per the germline V gene, CDR1 is SGHVS and CDR2 is FQNEAQ. CDR3 length equals 14 residues. Trimming left V 1 base short and J 3 bases short, with 9 bases between. The CDR3 nucleotides read TGTGCCAGCAGCTTAGGGAGGTGGGACTATGGCTACACCTTC. Its protein is CASSLGRWDYGYTF. Variable domain in full (rest from reference TRBV7-8 and TRBJ1-2): GAGVSQSPRYKVAKRGQDVALRCDPISGHVSLFWYQQALGQGPEFLTYFQNEAQLDKSGLPSDRFFAERPEGSVSTLKIQRTQQEDSAVYLCASSLGRWDYGYTFGSGTRLTVV.

The genes are TRBV7-2 and TRBJ1-5; D is possibly TRBD1 (5 bases). Germline V gene data show CDR1 as SGHTA and CDR2 as FQGNSA. V lost 3 bases to trimming and J lost 7 bases, with 10 bases between them. The CDR3 loop spans 13 amino acids. The DNA for the CDR3 is TGTGCCAGCAGCTTTGGGACCTGGCAGCCCCAGCATTTT. Its translation is CASSFGTWQPQHF.

CDR3 amino acids: CSGTGTGGTEAFF. CDR3 coding DNA: TGCAGCGGTACCGGGACAGGGGGCACTGAAGCTTTCTTT. The chain is built from TRBV29-1 and TRBJ1-1; 11 nucleotides line up with TRBD1. The junction had 5 bases not matched to a gene; V was cut back by 7 bases and J by 4 bases. In germline, CDR1 is SQVTM, CDR2 ANQGSEA. This CDR3 is 13 amino acids long.

The CDR3 coding sequence is TGTGCCAGTAGTATACAGGGGGGATCCAGACACGAGCAGTACTTC. Translated: CASSIQGGSRHEQYF. The genes are TRBV19 and TRBJ2-7, with D possibly matching TRBD1 (7 bases). The CDR3 runs to 15 residues. The V gene lost 2 bases and the J gene lost 5 bases, with 16 bases spanning the gap. From germline, CDR1 is LNHDA and CDR2 SQIVND (reference sequence).

The V call is TRBV28, the J call TRBJ2-3; TRBD1 matches at 8 bases. The CDR3 has 13 amino acids. Germline V CDR1 and CDR2: MDHEN, SYDVKM. With 4 bases clipped from V and 3 bases from J, the junction kept 0 bases outside the gene matches. The CDR3 sequence is CASSYRGTDTQYF. The CDR3 bases are TGTGCCAGCAGTTACAGGGGGACAGATACGCAGTATTTT.

The chain has TRBV28 and TRBJ1-3; D uncertain. The CDR3 sequence is 16 residues long. Germline assignment: CDR1 MDHEN and CDR2 SYDVKM. V was pared by 4 bases and J by 0 bases, with 13 bases between. CDR3 loop: CASSWAGTDSGNTIYF. Here the CDR3 DNA reads TGTGCCAGCAGTTGGGCCGGAACCGACTCTGGAAACACCATATATTTT.

The CDR3 sequence: CASSQVSGGGLNEQFF. Written as DNA, the CDR3 is TGCGCCAGCAGCCAAGTGAGCGGGGGGGGTCTCAATGAGCAGTTCTTC. V and J are TRBV4-1 and TRBJ2-1, with 10 bases identical to TRBD2. The CDR3 runs to 16 residues. Germline V gives CDR1 MGHRA, CDR2 YSYEKL. J was trimmed by 6 bases and V by 1 base; bases with no gene match: 6.

The rearrangement joins TRBV28 to TRBJ2-3, with TRBD1 matching 10 bases. Germline CDR1 reads MDHEN; CDR2 reads SYDVKM. The V segment lost 6 bases and the J segment 5 bases; nucleotides outside the gene matches: 11. The CDR3 sequence is 16 residues long. The CDR3 DNA reads TGTGCCAGCAGCCGGGACAGGGGATGGTCCGGAGATACGCAGTATTTT. Protein sequence: CASSRDRGWSGDTQYF.

J is TRBJ2-1 and V is TRBV6-4; 7 bases align to TRBD2. Losses at the gene ends were 3 bases for V and 6 bases for J; bases not matched to a gene: 8. Germline CDR1 reads MRHNA; CDR2 reads SNTAGT. The CDR3 length is 15 residues. This CDR3 is CASSESLGGGNEQFF. CDR3 nucleotides: TGTGCCAGCAGTGAATCCTTGGGCGGGGGCAATGAGCAGTTCTTC.

The chain combines TRBV5-4 with TRBJ2-7; possible D gene TRBD2, 5 bases. The CDR3 is 14 amino acids. V gave up 3 bases and J gave up 7 bases, with 17 bases separating them. The germline CDR1 and CDR2 sequences are SGHNT and YYREEE (reference sequence). The CDR3, as DNA: TGTGCCAGCAGCTCCCGCCCGAGGGTGGGGGAGCAGTACTTC. Protein sequence: CASSSRPRVGEQYF.

V and J are TRBV11-2 and TRBJ2-2; 7 positions match TRBD2. V was pared by 5 bases and J by 6 bases, with 9 bases of the junction left unmatched. The CDR3 is made up of 15 amino acids. The V gene's germline CDR1 is SGHAT and CDR2 FQNNGV. CDR3 in amino acids: CASSPLAVGAGELFF. CDR3 nucleotide sequence: TGTGCCAGCAGCCCGCTAGCGGTGGGCGCCGGGGAGCTGTTTTTT.

This chain joins TRBV5-1 and TRBJ2-5; a possible D gene is TRBD2 (6 bases). From germline, CDR1 is SGHRS and CDR2 YFSETQ. V lost 1 base and J 2 bases, leaving 12 bases between the germline ends. This CDR3 is 15 amino acids long. The CDR3 reads CASSLLAGRQETQYF. CDR3 DNA sequence: TGCGCCAGCAGCTTGTTGGCGGGGAGGCAAGAGACCCAGTACTTC.

The chain couples TRBV7-2 to TRBJ2-7; no reliable D call. Trimming pared 6 bases from V and 2 bases from J, leaving 17 bases between. The CDR3 covers 15 residues. Germline-derived CDR1 and CDR2 are SGHTA and FQGNSA. CDR3 bases: TGTGCCAGCAGTGACGGAGCCACCTTTCCCTACGAGCAGTACTTC. Translated, it gives CASSDGATFPYEQYF.

The J gene is TRBJ2-1, the V gene TRBV7-3; no clear D. Per the germline V gene, CDR1 is SGHTA and CDR2 is FQGTGA. V dropped 2 bases and J dropped 0 bases, with 2 bases sitting between them. This CDR3 comprises 13 residues. This CDR3 is CASSLASYNEQFF. The CDR3 bases are TGTGCCAGCAGCTTAGCCTCCTACAATGAGCAGTTCTTC. Based on the CDR3 plus reference TRBV7-3 and TRBJ2-1, the full variable domain is GAGVSQTPSNKVTEKGKYVELRCDPISGHTALYWYRQSLGQGPEFLIYFQGTGAADDSGLPNDRFFAVRPEGSVSTLKIQRTERGDSAVYLCASSLASYNEQFFGPGTRLTVL.

CDR3 residues: CASSLGQSRSYTF. For the CDR3, the DNA is TGTGCCAGCAGTTTAGGGCAATCCAGGAGCTACACCTTC. This chain links TRBV28 with TRBJ1-2; D not certain. V gave up 2 bases and J gave up 9 bases, with 13 bases separating them. The CDR3 loop spans 13 amino acids. Looked up from germline, CDR1 is MDHEN and CDR2 is SYDVKM.

A single count supports this clone. J is TRBJ1-1 and V is TRBV6-6; D not resolved. V was trimmed by 6 bases and J by 8 bases, leaving 16 bases between them. CDR1 and CDR2 from the germline V gene are MNHNY and SVGAGI (reference sequence). The CDR3 contains 13 residues. CDR3 nucleotides: TGTGCCAGCAGCCCTCGACGGGGTGCCGAAGCTTTCTTT. This translates into CASSPRRGAEAFF.

CDR3 in amino acids: CASHKGGITEAFF. CDR3 in DNA: TGTGCCAGTCATAAGGGGGGGATCACTGAAGCTTTCTTT. The chain recombines TRBV19 with TRBJ1-1; possible D gene TRBD1, 6 bases. The CDR3 consists of 13 residues. Deletions cut 8 bases from V and 4 bases from J, with 14 bases between. The germline V gene encodes CDR1 LNHDA and CDR2 SQIVND (reference sequence).

The chain couples TRBV27 to TRBJ2-1, with unresolved D. This CDR3 comprises 14 residues. Germline lookup yields CDR1 MNHEY and CDR2 SMNVEV (reference sequence). V lost 3 bases and J lost 6, with 12 bases in between. CDR3 in DNA: TGTGCCAGCAGTTTCCCCACCACCACCAATGAGCAGTTCTTC. It translates to CASSFPTTTNEQFF.

J is TRBJ2-7 and V is TRBV5-1; D ambiguous. The CDR3 is 14 amino acids. Germline assignment: CDR1 SGHRS and CDR2 YFSETQ. Trimming took off 0 bases at V and 5 bases at J, with 12 bases between the two ends. CDR3 bases: TGCGCCAGCAGCTTGGGCCACGATATAGACGAGCAGTACTTC. Protein sequence: CASSLGHDIDEQYF.

This clone was seen many times. V usage is TRBV6-1 and J usage is TRBJ1-2; unclear D gene. This CDR3 contains 14 residues. CDR1 is MNHNS, CDR2 SASEGT, per germline. V was shortened by 2 bases and J by 2 bases, with 9 bases between the two germline ends. CDR3 amino acids: CASSESPENYGYTF. CDR3 DNA: TGTGCCAGCAGTGAATCTCCAGAAAACTATGGCTACACCTTC.

The rearrangement links TRBV6-6 to TRBJ2-2; TRBD2 might be the D (7 bases). The V gene lost 7 bases and the J gene lost 6 bases, with 15 bases spanning the gap. The CDR3 contains 14 residues. From germline, CDR1 is MNHNY and CDR2 SVGAGI (reference sequence). The CDR3 sequence: CASTMRGRAGELFF. The CDR3 coding sequence is TGTGCCAGCACTATGAGGGGGAGGGCCGGGGAGCTGTTTTTT.